Following are 8 T cell receptor beta chains from one sample sequenced in a study of T cells in Graves' hyperthyroidism and ophthalmopathy. Template material for amplifying TCR beta CDR3 regions consisted of RNA transcripts. Researchers ran a first-round RT-PCR on the TCR CDR3 using the HTBI primer set. TCRdb called the multiplex PCR reads again in MiXCR, with one record for every CDR3 protein. The sample lists approximately 870,000 distinct CDR3 sequences, 38% seen once, with around 10% in the top ten. Sequences were obtained from blood. Source of these receptors: a man in his late teens or twenties with Graves' hyperthyroidism.

This sequence joins TRBV10-3 and TRBJ1-2; 7 nucleotides agree with TRBD1. The V and J ends lost 7 bases and 4 bases, in that order; junction bases with no gene match: 9. CDR1 ENHRY and CDR2 SYGVKD come from the germline V gene. This CDR3 contains 14 residues. Written as DNA, the CDR3 is TGTGCCATCATCCCAAGGGGGCGCGGCTATGGCTACACCTTC. It is translated as CAIIPRGRGYGYTF.

The V and J genes are TRBV4-1 and TRBJ1-1; possible D gene TRBD1, 6 bases. CDR3 length: 15 residues. Trimming left V 4 bases short and J 0 bases short, with 12 bases between. The germline CDR1 and CDR2 sequences are MGHRA and YSYEKL. In DNA, the CDR3 is TGCGCCAGCAGCCCGGGACACCCCATGAACACTGAAGCTTTCTTT. As protein: CASSPGHPMNTEAFF.

This sequence joins TRBV29-1 and TRBJ2-7; D might be TRBD1 (6 bases). CDR3 length: 13 residues. From germline, CDR1 is SQVTM and CDR2 ANQGSEA. V lost 4 bases to trimming and J lost 3 bases, with 13 bases between them. CDR3 in amino acids: CSVVVPDSYEQYF. In nucleotides, the CDR3 is TGCAGCGTTGTGGTTCCGGACAGCTACGAGCAGTACTTC.

The rearrangement uses TRBV25-1 and TRBJ1-6, with a weak D call TRBD1 (5 bases). The germline CDR1 and CDR2 sequences are MGHDK and SYGVNS. The CDR3 sequence is 13 residues long. Here the CDR3 DNA reads TGTGCTAGAGAGGGGCCTAGCAGTTCACCCCTCCACTTT. This codes for CAREGPSSSPLHF.

V usage is TRBV29-1 and J usage is TRBJ1-2; 9 bases map to TRBD1. V gave up 6 bases and J gave up 7 bases; unmatched junction bases: 9. This CDR3 spans 13 amino acids. The germline CDR1 and CDR2 sequences are SQVTM and ANQGSEA. The CDR3 DNA follows: TGCAGCGTAGAAACAGGGGGCGCCGTTGGCTACACCTTC. Protein product: CSVETGGAVGYTF.

The rearrangement links TRBV2 to TRBJ2-2; D tentatively reads TRBD1 or TRBD2 (5 bases each). V lost 8 bases and J 4 bases, leaving 11 bases between the germline ends. The germline CDR1 and CDR2 sequences are SNHLY and FYNNEI. The CDR3 is made up of 13 amino acids. CDR3 DNA sequence: TGTGCCAGCGGGGGAAAGAGCACCGGGGAGCTGTTTTTT. Its translation: CASGGKSTGELFF.

This chain links TRBV10-2 with TRBJ2-5; either TRBD1 or TRBD2 may fit D (6 bases each). The V and J ends lost 6 bases and 7 bases respectively, with 18 bases between them. CDR1 is WSHSY, CDR2 SAAADI, per germline. CDR3 length: 14 amino acids. CDR3 DNA sequence: TGCGCCAGCAGCCAACCAGGGGCCGGGGGGACCCAGTACTTC. This gives the protein CASSQPGAGGTQYF.

This rearrangement joins TRBV9 to TRBJ2-2; D is possibly TRBD1 (6 bases). From germline, CDR1 is SGDLS and CDR2 YYNGEE. The V end was cut by 7 bases, the J end by 3 bases, with 16 bases between. The CDR3 loop spans 15 amino acids. The chain's CDR3 is CASGEQGLDTGELFF. The CDR3 DNA sequence: TGTGCCAGCGGTGAGCAGGGGCTGGACACCGGGGAGCTGTTTTTT.